The clone carrying this TCR beta chain was counted ten times or more. These data come from a study of identical twins. Healthy Caucasians alone served as donors. TCRdb called the 5' RACE reads again in MiXCR, with one record for every CDR3 protein. The repertoire holds around 480,000 distinct CDR3 sequences, with about 13% as singletons. Germline CDR1 reads LGHDT; CDR2 reads YNNKEL (reference sequence). The CDR3 length is 15 residues. V trimming: 3 bases; J trimming: 0 bases; junction bases outside the gene matches: 5. These same records also appear under a second study, on yellow fever vaccine responses in identical twins.

The J gene is TRBJ2-7, the V gene TRBV3-1; TRBD1 agrees at 7 bases. The sample consisted of CD4+ T cells sorted from blood. The sequence came from a woman aged 18 to 35 in good health. CDR3 DNA: TGTGCCAGCAGCCAGAGACAGGGCCTCTCCTACGAGCAGTACTTC. Its translation: CASSQRQGLSYEQYF.